This T cell receptor (beta chain) was observed in a study of PD-L1 blockade in urothelial cancer. Study as a whole: Patients had received 0 to 3 prior chemotherapy regimens. Specimens of blood held a median count of roughly 150,000 T cells.

Time point meaning: peripheral blood 6 weeks after treatment start. Pretreatment and on-treatment blood mononuclear cell samples were taken, totaling between 1 and 8 time points per patient. This clone was seen just once. Only in-frame clones appear in the TCRdb table, and some are missing; sequencing was by immunoSEQ multiplex PCR. The table has about 48,000 clones, roughly 80% seen once. The sequence was obtained from a man in his sixties or seventies with urothelial cancer. Source: PBMCs, taken around atezolizumab (anti-PD-L1) treatment.

In DNA form, the CDR3 reads TGTGCCAGCAGTGACCCCGGACTGTCCGAGCAGTACTTC. Translation: CASSDPGLSEQYF. The rearrangement uses TRBV6-1 and TRBJ2-7, with D possibly matching TRBD2 (5 bases). The germline gives CDR1 MNHNS, CDR2 SASEGT. V was cut by 3 bases and J by 6 bases, with 12 bases left in between. The CDR3 runs 13 residues.